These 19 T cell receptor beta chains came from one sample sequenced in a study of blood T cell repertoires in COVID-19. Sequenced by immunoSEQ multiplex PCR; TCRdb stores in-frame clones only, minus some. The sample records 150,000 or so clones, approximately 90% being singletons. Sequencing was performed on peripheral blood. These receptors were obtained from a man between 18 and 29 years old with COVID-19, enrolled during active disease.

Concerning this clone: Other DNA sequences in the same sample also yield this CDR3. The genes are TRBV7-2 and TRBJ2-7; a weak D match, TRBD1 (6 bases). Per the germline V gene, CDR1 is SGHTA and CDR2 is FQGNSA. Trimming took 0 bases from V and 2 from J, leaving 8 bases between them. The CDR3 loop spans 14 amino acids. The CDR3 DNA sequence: TGTGCCAGCAGCTTAGCCAGGGGAACCTACGAGCAGTACTTC. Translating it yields CASSLARGTYEQYF.

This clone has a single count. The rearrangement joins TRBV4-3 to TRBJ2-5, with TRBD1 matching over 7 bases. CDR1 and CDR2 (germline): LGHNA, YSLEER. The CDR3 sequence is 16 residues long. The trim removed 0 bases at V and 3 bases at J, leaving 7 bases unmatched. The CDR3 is CASSQDTGTAEETQYF. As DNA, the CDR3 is TGCGCCAGCAGCCAAGATACCGGGACAGCAGAAGAGACCCAGTACTTC.

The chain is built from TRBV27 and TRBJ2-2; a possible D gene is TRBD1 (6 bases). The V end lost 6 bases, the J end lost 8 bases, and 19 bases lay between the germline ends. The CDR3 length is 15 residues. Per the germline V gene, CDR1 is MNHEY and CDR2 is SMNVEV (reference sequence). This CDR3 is CASRHLLRGRGELFF. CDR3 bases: TGTGCCAGCAGGCACCTGCTCAGGGGTAGAGGGGAGCTGTTTTTT.

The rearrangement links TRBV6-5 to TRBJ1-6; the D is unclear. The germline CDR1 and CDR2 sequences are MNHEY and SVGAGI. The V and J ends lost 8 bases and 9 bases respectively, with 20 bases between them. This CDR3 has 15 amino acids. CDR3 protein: CASGLTPPESSPLHF. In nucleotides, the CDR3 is TGTGCCAGCGGGCTGACACCGCCTGAGAGTTCACCCCTCCACTTT.

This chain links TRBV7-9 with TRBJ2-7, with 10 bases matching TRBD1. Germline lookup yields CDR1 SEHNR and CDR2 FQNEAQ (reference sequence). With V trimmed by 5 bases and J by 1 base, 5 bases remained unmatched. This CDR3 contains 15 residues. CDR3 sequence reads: CASSADRGRSYEQYF. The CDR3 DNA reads TGTGCCAGCAGCGCCGACAGGGGGCGATCCTACGAGCAGTACTTC.

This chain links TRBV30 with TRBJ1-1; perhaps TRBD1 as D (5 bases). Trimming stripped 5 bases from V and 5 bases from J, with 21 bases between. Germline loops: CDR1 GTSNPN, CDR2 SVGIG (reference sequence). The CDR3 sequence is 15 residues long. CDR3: CAWGRITVRGTEAFF. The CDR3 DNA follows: TGTGCCTGGGGCCGAATCACCGTAAGGGGTACTGAAGCTTTCTTT. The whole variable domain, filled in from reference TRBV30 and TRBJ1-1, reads SQTIHQWPATLVQPVGSPLSLECTVEGTSNPNLYWYRQAAGRGLQLLFYSVGIGQISSEVPQNLSASRPQDRQFILSSKKLLLSDSGFYLCAWGRITVRGTEAFFGQGTRLTVV.

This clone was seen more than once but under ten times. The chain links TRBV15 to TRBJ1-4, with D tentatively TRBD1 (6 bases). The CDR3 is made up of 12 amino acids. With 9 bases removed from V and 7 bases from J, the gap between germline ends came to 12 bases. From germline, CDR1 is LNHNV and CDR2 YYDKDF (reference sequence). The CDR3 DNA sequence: TGTGCCACTGTGGGGGCCTCTGAAAAACTGTTTTTT. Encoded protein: CATVGASEKLFF.

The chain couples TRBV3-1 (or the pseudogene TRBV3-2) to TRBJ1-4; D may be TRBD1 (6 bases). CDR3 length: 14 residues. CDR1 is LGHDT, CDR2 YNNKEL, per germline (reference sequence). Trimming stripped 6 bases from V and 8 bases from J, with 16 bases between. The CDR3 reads CASRPGALREKLFF. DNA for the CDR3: TGTGCCAGCAGGCCAGGGGCCCTGCGGGAAAAACTGTTTTTT.

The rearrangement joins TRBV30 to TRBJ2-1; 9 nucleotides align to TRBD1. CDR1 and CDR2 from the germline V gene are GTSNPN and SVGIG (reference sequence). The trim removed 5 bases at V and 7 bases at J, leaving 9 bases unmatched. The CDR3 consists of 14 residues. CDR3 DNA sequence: TGTGCCTGGGGGAGGACAGGGGATCGGAATGAGCAGTTCTTC. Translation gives CAWGRTGDRNEQFF. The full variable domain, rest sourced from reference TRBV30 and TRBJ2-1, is SQTIHQWPATLVQPVGSPLSLECTVEGTSNPNLYWYRQAAGRGLQLLFYSVGIGQISSEVPQNLSASRPQDRQFILSSKKLLLSDSGFYLCAWGRTGDRNEQFFGPGTRLTVL.

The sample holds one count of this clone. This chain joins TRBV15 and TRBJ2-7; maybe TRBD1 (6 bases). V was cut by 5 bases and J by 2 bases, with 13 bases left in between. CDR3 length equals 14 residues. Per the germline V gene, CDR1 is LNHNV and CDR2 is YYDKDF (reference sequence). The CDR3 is CATSDPGVPYEQYF. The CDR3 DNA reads TGTGCCACCAGCGACCCAGGGGTGCCCTACGAGCAGTACTTC.

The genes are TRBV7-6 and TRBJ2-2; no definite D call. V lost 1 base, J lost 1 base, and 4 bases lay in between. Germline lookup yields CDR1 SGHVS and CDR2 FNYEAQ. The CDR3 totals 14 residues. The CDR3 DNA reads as TGTGCCAGCAGCTTAGGACAGAACACCGGGGAGCTGTTTTTT. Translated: CASSLGQNTGELFF.

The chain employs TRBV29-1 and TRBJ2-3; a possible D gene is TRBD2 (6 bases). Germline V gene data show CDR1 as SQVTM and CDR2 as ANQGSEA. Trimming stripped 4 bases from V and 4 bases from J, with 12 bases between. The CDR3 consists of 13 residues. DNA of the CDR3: TGCAGCGTTGGCACGGGAGTCGCAGATACGCAGTATTTT. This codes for CSVGTGVADTQYF.

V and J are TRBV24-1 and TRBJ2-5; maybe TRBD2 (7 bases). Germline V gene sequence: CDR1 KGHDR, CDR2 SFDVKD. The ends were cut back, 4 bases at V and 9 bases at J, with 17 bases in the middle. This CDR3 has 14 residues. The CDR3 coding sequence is TGTGCCACCAGTGAAAGACAGGCCCGGGGGGCCCAGTACTTC. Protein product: CATSERQARGAQYF.

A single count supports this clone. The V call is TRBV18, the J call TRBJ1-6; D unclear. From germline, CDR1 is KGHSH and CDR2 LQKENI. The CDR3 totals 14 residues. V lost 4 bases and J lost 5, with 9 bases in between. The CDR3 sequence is CASSLDTNNSPLHF. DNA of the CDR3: TGTGCCAGCTCACTCGACACGAATAATTCACCCCTCCACTTT.

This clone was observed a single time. CDR3 amino acids: CASSNRGTSGRGNTDTQYF. Written as DNA, the CDR3 is TGTGCCAGCAGCAACAGAGGGACTAGCGGGAGGGGCAACACAGATACGCAGTATTTT. The chain combines TRBV7-2 with TRBJ2-3; the match to TRBD2 covers 16 bases. The germline V gene encodes CDR1 SGHTA and CDR2 FQGNSA. CDR3 length equals 19 residues. Trimming cost V 5 bases and J 2 bases; bases outside gene matches: 10.

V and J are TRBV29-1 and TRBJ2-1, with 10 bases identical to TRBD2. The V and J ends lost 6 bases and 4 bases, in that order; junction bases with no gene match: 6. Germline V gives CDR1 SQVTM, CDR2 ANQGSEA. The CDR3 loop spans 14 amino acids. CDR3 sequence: CSVARAGGYNEQFF. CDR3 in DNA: TGCAGCGTGGCGAGAGCGGGAGGGTACAATGAGCAGTTCTTC.

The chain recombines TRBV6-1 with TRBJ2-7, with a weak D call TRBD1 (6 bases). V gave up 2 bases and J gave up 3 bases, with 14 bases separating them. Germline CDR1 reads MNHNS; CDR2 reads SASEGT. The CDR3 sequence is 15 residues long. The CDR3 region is CASSESTGSVYEQYF. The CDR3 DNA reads TGTGCCAGCAGTGAATCGACAGGTTCTGTCTACGAGCAGTACTTC.

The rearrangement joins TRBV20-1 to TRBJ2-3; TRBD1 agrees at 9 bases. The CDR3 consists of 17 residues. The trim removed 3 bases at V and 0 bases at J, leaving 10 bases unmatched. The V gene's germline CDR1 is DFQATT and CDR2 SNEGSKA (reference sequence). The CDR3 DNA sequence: TGCAGTGCTAGTCCCCGGACAGGGGCGGCTAGCACAGATACGCAGTATTTT. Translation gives CSASPRTGAASTDTQYF.

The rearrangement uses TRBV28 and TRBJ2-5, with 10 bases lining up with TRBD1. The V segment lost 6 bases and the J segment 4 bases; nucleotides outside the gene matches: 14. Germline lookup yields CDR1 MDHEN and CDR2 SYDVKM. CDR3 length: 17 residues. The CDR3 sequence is CASSPRRTGGRRETQYF. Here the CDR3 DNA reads TGTGCCAGCAGCCCGCGTAGGACAGGGGGGAGACGAGAGACCCAGTACTTC.